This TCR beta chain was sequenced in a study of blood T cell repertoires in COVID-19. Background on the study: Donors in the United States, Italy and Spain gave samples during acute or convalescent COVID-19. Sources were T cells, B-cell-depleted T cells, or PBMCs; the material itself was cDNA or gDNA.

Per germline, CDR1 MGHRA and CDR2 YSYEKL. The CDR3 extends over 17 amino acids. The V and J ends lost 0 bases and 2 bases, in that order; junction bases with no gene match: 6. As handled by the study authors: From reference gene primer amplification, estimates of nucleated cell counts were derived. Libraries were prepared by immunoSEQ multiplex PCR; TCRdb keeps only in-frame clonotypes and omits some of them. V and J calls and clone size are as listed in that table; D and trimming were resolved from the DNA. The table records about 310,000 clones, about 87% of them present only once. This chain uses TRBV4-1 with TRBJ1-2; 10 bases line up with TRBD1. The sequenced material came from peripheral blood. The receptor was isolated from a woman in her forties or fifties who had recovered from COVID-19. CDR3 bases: TGCGCCAGCAGCCAAGACCCGGACAGGGGGAGGAACTATGGCTACACCTTC. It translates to CASSQDPDRGRNYGYTF.